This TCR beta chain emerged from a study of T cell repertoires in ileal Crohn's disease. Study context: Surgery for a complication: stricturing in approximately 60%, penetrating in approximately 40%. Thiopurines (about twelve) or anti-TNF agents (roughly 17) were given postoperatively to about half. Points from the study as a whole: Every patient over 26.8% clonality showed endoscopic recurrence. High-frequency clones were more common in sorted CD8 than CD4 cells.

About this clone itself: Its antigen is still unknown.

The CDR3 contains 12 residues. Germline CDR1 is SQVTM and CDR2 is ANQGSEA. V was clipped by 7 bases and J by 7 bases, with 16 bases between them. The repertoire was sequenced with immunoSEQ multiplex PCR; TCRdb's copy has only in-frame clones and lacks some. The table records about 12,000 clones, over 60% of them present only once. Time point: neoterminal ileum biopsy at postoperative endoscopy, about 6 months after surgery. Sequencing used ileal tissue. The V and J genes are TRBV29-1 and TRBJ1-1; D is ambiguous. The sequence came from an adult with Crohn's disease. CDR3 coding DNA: TGCAGCGCTATTCTCCAGTACAGTGAAGCTTTCTTT. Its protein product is CSAILQYSEAFF. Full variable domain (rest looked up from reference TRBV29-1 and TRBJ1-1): SAVISQKPSRDICQRGTSLTIQCQVDSQVTMMFWYRQQPGQSLTLIATANQGSEATYESGFVIDKFPISRPNLTFSTLTVSNMSPEDSSIYLCSAILQYSEAFFGQGTRLTVV.